The following is a T cell receptor beta chain sequence with its context. What it recognizes is unknown. This sample was included in a study of OX40 agonist ivuxolimab in advanced cancers. On the study more broadly: Partial responses were observed in three patients, of whom one had hepatocellular carcinoma and two had cutaneous melanoma. Overall study findings and caveats: Clones of CD4+ and CD8+ blood T cells grew by week 6 at doses of 0.1 to 3.0 mg/kg.

From germline, CDR1 is MNHEY and CDR2 SVGAGI. The CDR3 covers 13 residues. V lost 6 bases, J lost 3 bases, and 9 bases lay in between. Sequenced by immunoSEQ multiplex PCR; TCRdb stores in-frame clones only, minus some. The table has some 60,000 clones, nearly 85% seen once. The source material was CD4+ or CD8+ T cells sorted from blood, sampled in a trial of the OX40 agonist ivuxolimab. The TCR comes from an adult with an advanced solid tumor such as melanoma, head and neck, liver or kidney cancer. The genes are TRBV6-5 and TRBJ1-3, with D possibly TRBD1 on 5 matching bases. The DNA for the CDR3 is TGTGCCAGCAGAGGGACGGGTGGAAACACCATATATTTT. It yields the protein CASRGTGGNTIYF.